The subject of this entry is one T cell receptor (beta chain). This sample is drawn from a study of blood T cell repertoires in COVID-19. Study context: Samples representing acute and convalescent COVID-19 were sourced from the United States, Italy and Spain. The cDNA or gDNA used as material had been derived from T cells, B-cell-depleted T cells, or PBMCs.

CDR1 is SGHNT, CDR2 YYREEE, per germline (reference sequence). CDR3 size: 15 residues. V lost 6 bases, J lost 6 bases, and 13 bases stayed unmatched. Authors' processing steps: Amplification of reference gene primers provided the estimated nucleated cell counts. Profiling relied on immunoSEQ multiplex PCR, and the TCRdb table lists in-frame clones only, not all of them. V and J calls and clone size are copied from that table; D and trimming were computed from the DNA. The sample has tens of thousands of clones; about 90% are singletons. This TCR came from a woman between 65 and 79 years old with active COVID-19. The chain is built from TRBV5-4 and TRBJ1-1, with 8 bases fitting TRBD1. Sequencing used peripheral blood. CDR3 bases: TGTGCCAGCACCCACCAGGGGGCTGGGCGGGCTGAAGCTTTCTTT. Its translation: CASTHQGAGRAEAFF.